Shown below are 22 T cell receptor beta chains from a single sample sequenced in a study of chemoradiotherapy in HPV16-positive cancers. Produced via immunoSEQ multiplex PCR; TCRdb's table is partial and in-frame only. The sample includes tens of thousands of clones, about 88% seen only once; the top ten take 2.5% to 3.5%. The specimen was blood, collected from a patient who underwent chemoradiotherapy. Receptor source: a human donor with HPV-associated anogenital cancer.

The chain is built from TRBV5-6 and TRBJ2-1, with 12 bases identical to TRBD2. The germline CDR1 and CDR2 sequences are SGHDT and YYEEEE. The CDR3 totals 16 residues. The V gene end was trimmed by 4 bases and the J gene end by 4 bases; junction bases not matched to a gene: 6. The CDR3 DNA follows: TGTGCCAGCAGCGGGCGGACTAGCGGGAAGTACAATGAGCAGTTCTTC. This translates into CASSGRTSGKYNEQFF.

The rearrangement joins TRBV14 to TRBJ2-1; D is uncertain. Germline lookup yields CDR1 SGHDN and CDR2 FVKESK. The CDR3 extends over 12 amino acids. The V and J ends lost 4 bases and 5 bases respectively, with 6 bases between them. DNA for the CDR3: TGTGCCAGCAGCCCCCGGGACAATGAGCAGTTCTTC. Translating it yields CASSPRDNEQFF.

This rearrangement joins TRBV18 to TRBJ1-2; 8 bases fit TRBD1. V was clipped by 3 bases and J by 5 bases; unmatched bases: 2. The CDR3 covers 13 residues. CDR1 and CDR2 (germline): KGHSH, LQKENI. CDR3 in amino acids: CASSPRTGYGYTF. The CDR3 nucleotides are TGTGCCAGCTCACCGAGGACAGGGTATGGCTACACCTTC.

The chain carries TRBV2 and TRBJ2-7, with unresolved D. CDR3 length: 12 amino acids. The V end was cut by 5 bases, the J end by 1 base, with 6 bases between. The germline V gene has CDR1 SNHLY and CDR2 FYNNEI. CDR3 sequence (DNA): TGTGCCAGCAGTAAGAGTTCCTACGAGCAGTACTTC. It is translated as CASSKSSYEQYF.

The gene calls are TRBV30 and TRBJ1-6, with TRBD1 identical over 7 bases. The CDR3 spans 13 residues. Germline V gives CDR1 GTSNPN, CDR2 SVGIG (reference sequence). The V and J ends lost 7 bases and 3 bases, in that order; junction bases with no gene match: 3. The CDR3 loop is CAYRDSYNSPLHF. The CDR3 bases are TGTGCCTACCGGGACAGCTATAATTCACCCCTCCACTTT.

The chain is built from TRBV6-5 and TRBJ1-2, with D maybe TRBD1 (5 bases). The V end was cut by 6 bases, the J end by 8 bases, with 13 bases between. Per the germline V gene, CDR1 is MNHEY and CDR2 is SVGAGI. The CDR3 has 12 amino acids. CDR3 amino acids: CASSTGLGGYTF. CDR3 DNA: TGTGCCAGCAGCACAGGTCTGGGCGGCTACACCTTC.

The CDR3 sequence: CASSQIGLAGPRDTGELFF. In nucleotides, the CDR3 is TGCGCCAGCAGCCAGATCGGTCTAGCGGGGCCTCGAGACACCGGGGAGCTGTTTTTT. This chain connects TRBV4-1 to TRBJ2-2; 9 bases agree with TRBD2. Germline V CDR1 and CDR2: MGHRA, YSYEKL. The J segment lost 3 bases and the V segment lost 3 bases, leaving 14 bases of the junction unmatched. The CDR3 contains 19 residues.

The chain combines TRBV30 with TRBJ1-2, with 8 bases lining up with TRBD1. This CDR3 is built from 15 residues. Looked up from germline, CDR1 is GTSNPN and CDR2 is SVGIG (reference sequence). V gave up 0 bases and J gave up 5 bases; unmatched junction bases: 8. The DNA of the CDR3 is TGTGCCTGGAGTGTAAGGGCAGGGGGCGAGTATGGCTACACCTTC. Translating it yields CAWSVRAGGEYGYTF.

V gene TRBV6-5 combines with J gene TRBJ1-1, with a possible D match to TRBD1 (6 bases). V lost 6 bases to trimming and J lost 4 bases, with 12 bases between them. The CDR3 is made up of 13 amino acids. Germline CDR1 is MNHEY and CDR2 is SVGAGI. CDR3 DNA sequence: TGTGCCAGCAGCTTAGTACAGGGCACTGAAGCTTTCTTT. It codes for CASSLVQGTEAFF.

The CDR3 region is CASSQTGNSYSPLHF. The CDR3 coding sequence is TGTGCCAGCAGCCAGACAGGGAATTCGTATTCACCCCTCCACTTT. The rearrangement joins TRBV7-6 to TRBJ1-6, with 7 bases that match TRBD1. Germline CDR1 is SGHVS and CDR2 is FNYEAQ. CDR3 length: 15 residues. J gave up 8 bases and V 5 bases, and 9 bases lay outside the gene matches.

The CDR3 sequence is CASSTPETQYF. For the CDR3, the DNA is TGTGCCAGCAGTACGCCGGAGACCCAGTACTTC. The chain carries TRBV25-1 and TRBJ2-5; unclear D gene. V lost 5 bases and J lost 5, with 6 bases in between. Germline V CDR1 and CDR2: MGHDK, SYGVNS. The CDR3 consists of 11 residues.

This chain joins TRBV30 and TRBJ1-6, with D possibly being TRBD1 (6 bases). The germline V gene has CDR1 GTSNPN and CDR2 SVGIG (reference sequence). The CDR3 runs to 14 residues. The V end was cut by 3 bases, the J end by 13 bases, with 19 bases between. This chain's CDR3 is CAWSLGTSQFPLHF. The DNA of the CDR3 is TGTGCCTGGAGCCTTGGGACATCCCAATTCCCCCTCCACTTT.

The rearrangement uses TRBV7-2 and TRBJ1-3; TRBD1 agrees at 9 bases. CDR1 and CDR2 (germline): SGHTA, FQGNSA. The CDR3 is made up of 16 amino acids. J was trimmed by 2 bases and V by 6 bases; bases with no gene match: 8. CDR3 amino acids: CASRLGQGFAGNTIYF. In nucleotides, the CDR3 is TGTGCCAGCAGGCTAGGACAGGGGTTTGCTGGAAACACCATATATTTT.

CDR3 DNA sequence: TGCGCCAGCAGCCGAAACAGGGGTTACGAGCAGTACTTC. Translating gives CASSRNRGYEQYF. V usage is TRBV4-3 and J usage is TRBJ2-5; 7 positions agree with TRBD1. The DNA end favors TRBJ2-7, so the J call may be wrong. The CDR3 sequence is 13 residues long. Germline V lookup: CDR1 LGHNA, CDR2 YSLEER.

The chain combines TRBV7-2 with TRBJ1-1; D is unresolved. Trimming removed 5 bases from V and 11 bases from J, with 18 bases in between. Germline CDR1 reads SGHTA; CDR2 reads FQGNSA. The CDR3 consists of 13 residues. This CDR3 is CASSPRVGSIAFF. In DNA form, the CDR3 reads TGTGCCAGCAGCCCCCGGGTAGGATCGATCGCTTTCTTT.

The J gene is TRBJ2-3, the V gene TRBV7-6; the D is unclear. CDR1 and CDR2 from the germline V gene are SGHVS and FNYEAQ. CDR3 length: 12 amino acids. Trimming took 2 bases from V and 5 from J, leaving 5 bases between them. In DNA, the CDR3 is TGTGCCAGCAGCTTAAAGGGAGATACGCAGTATTTT. Its translation is CASSLKGDTQYF.

The chain carries TRBV6-5 and TRBJ2-1, with TRBD2 matching 7 bases. The germline V gene has CDR1 MNHEY and CDR2 SVGAGI. Losses at the gene ends were 6 bases for V and 4 bases for J; bases not matched to a gene: 6. This CDR3 spans 14 amino acids. The CDR3 region has the DNA TGTGCCAGCAGGATCTCTAGCGGTTACAATGAGCAGTTCTTC. As protein: CASRISSGYNEQFF.

This clone appeared a single time. V gene TRBV7-2 combines with J gene TRBJ1-2; TRBD1 matches at 10 bases. J lost 8 bases, V lost 5 bases, and 5 bases had no gene match. There are 13 residues in the CDR3. The germline V gene encodes CDR1 SGHTA and CDR2 FQGNSA. The CDR3 DNA reads TGTGCCAGCAGCCGGGACAGGGGAGAGGGCTACACCTTC. It encodes CASSRDRGEGYTF.

This sequence joins TRBV5-6 and TRBJ2-7; 7 bases match TRBD2. Germline loops: CDR1 SGHDT, CDR2 YYEEEE. With V trimmed by 2 bases and J by 5 bases, 7 bases remained unmatched. The CDR3 consists of 14 residues. Here the CDR3 reads CASSFGGEGNEQYF. The CDR3 coding sequence is TGTGCCAGCAGCTTCGGAGGGGAGGGGAACGAGCAGTACTTC.

The chain uses TRBV29-1 and TRBJ2-1; D is unresolved. Germline CDR1 and CDR2: SQVTM and ANQGSEA. CDR3 length: 14 amino acids. Trimming left V 5 bases short and J 0 bases short, with 11 bases between. The CDR3 DNA sequence: TGCAGCGTTCGGTTTGAGTTCTCCTACAATGAGCAGTTCTTC. It codes for CSVRFEFSYNEQFF.

This chain connects TRBV29-1 to TRBJ2-3; either TRBD1 or TRBD2 may supply D (5 bases each). This CDR3 has 16 residues. The ends were cut back, 1 base at V and 0 bases at J, with 14 bases in the middle. Germline CDR1 and CDR2: SQVTM and ANQGSEA. The CDR3 region has the DNA TGCAGCGTTGAAGGGTCCCGGGACCTCAGCACAGATACGCAGTATTTT. Translated: CSVEGSRDLSTDTQYF.

V usage is TRBV6-5 and J usage is TRBJ2-5; D ambiguous. The length of the CDR3 is 11 residues. Trimming removed 4 bases from V and 5 bases from J, with 5 bases in between. Germline V lookup: CDR1 MNHEY, CDR2 SVGAGI. The CDR3 loop reads CASSSWETQYF. The CDR3 DNA reads TGTGCCAGCAGTTCATGGGAGACCCAGTACTTC.